The 15 T cell receptor beta chains presented below share a single source sample, sequenced in a study of blood T cells in healthy people across ages. A second PCR of 7 to 11 cycles used a sample-barcoded 5' primer and a J-beta primer mix. TCRdb re-called the 5' RACE reads with MiXCR, one entry per CDR3 protein. The sample includes roughly 800,000 distinct CDR3 sequences, 58% of them seen just once. The sample comprised blood. Source of these receptors: a man aged 30 to 39 in good health.

The V gene is TRBV24-1, the J gene TRBJ2-1; 7 bases match TRBD1. The length of the CDR3 is 15 residues. Trimming removed 5 bases from V and 4 bases from J; junction bases left unmatched: 7. Per the germline V gene, CDR1 is KGHDR and CDR2 is SFDVKD. The chain's CDR3 is CATSAGDRVYNEQFF. CDR3 nucleotides: TGTGCCACCAGTGCCGGGGACAGAGTATACAATGAGCAGTTCTTC.

In its sample, this clonotype was seen many times. The V gene is TRBV11-1, the J gene TRBJ2-3; the D gene is possibly TRBD2 (7 bases). Germline lookup yields CDR1 SGHAT and CDR2 FQDESV (reference sequence). The V end was cut by 5 bases, the J end by 5 bases, with 20 bases between. The CDR3 runs to 16 residues. DNA for the CDR3: TGTGCCAGCAGCCCGAGGAGGGGGGGGCCTGAAGATACGCAGTATTTT. It translates to CASSPRRGGPEDTQYF.

This clonotype was counted between two and nine times. V is TRBV6-6 and J is TRBJ2-3, with a tentative D call TRBD2 (6 bases). The CDR3 is made up of 16 amino acids. Germline assignment: CDR1 MNHNY and CDR2 SVGAGI (reference sequence). The V and J ends lost 2 bases and 0 bases respectively, with 12 bases between them. In DNA, the CDR3 is TGTGCCAGCAGTTACGGGCGGGCGGGAAGCACAGATACGCAGTATTTT. Protein sequence: CASSYGRAGSTDTQYF.

This clonotype was observed a few times. This chain uses TRBV7-2 with TRBJ2-3; weak D call: TRBD2 (6 bases). CDR1 and CDR2 (germline): SGHTA, FQGNSA. This CDR3 is 17 amino acids long. V lost 10 bases to trimming and J lost 0 bases, with 23 bases between them. CDR3 sequence: CAILTGAGRTSTDTQYF. CDR3 nucleotide sequence: TGTGCCATTCTCACCGGGGCGGGGAGAACTAGCACAGATACGCAGTATTTT. Complete variable domain (other parts from reference TRBV7-2 and TRBJ2-3): GAGVSQSPSNKVTEKGKDVELRCDPISGHTALYWYRQSLGQGLEFLIYFQGNSAPDKSGLPSDRFSAERTGGSVSTLTIQRTQQEDSAVYLCAILTGAGRTSTDTQYFGPGTRLTVL.

The table lists this clonotype with a few counts. The chain combines TRBV7-8 with TRBJ2-7, with 10 bases identical to TRBD1. Trimming removed 8 bases from V and 4 bases from J; junction bases left unmatched: 5. The CDR3 has 13 residues. Germline-derived CDR1 and CDR2 are SGHVS and FQNEAQ. CDR3 bases: TGTGCCAGCCGGGACAGGGGTAATTACGAGCAGTACTTC. Translated: CASRDRGNYEQYF.

This clonotype was found a few times. This chain links TRBV4-3 with TRBJ1-1, with a possible D match to TRBD1 (5 bases). Trimming cost V 1 base and J 10 bases, with 19 bases left between them. This CDR3 has 15 residues. CDR1 and CDR2 from the germline V gene are LGHNA and YSLEER. CDR3 residues: CASSQGPGPKRGAFF. The CDR3 DNA sequence: TGCGCCAGCAGCCAAGGTCCGGGTCCCAAGAGGGGAGCTTTCTTT.

This chain joins TRBV28 and TRBJ2-5; weak D call: TRBD2 (5 bases). The J call is doubtful: the DNA matches TRBJ2-7 better. This CDR3 contains 13 residues. Germline V gives CDR1 MDHEN, CDR2 SYDVKM. Here the CDR3 DNA reads TGTGCCAGCACCCCTACGAGGGAGTACGAGCAGTACTTC. It translates to CASTPTREYEQYF.

The chain joins TRBV20-1 to TRBJ1-5, with D tentatively TRBD1 (5 bases). Looked up from germline, CDR1 is DFQATT and CDR2 is SNEGSKA (reference sequence). The V and J ends lost 4 bases and 4 bases respectively, with 23 bases between them. The CDR3 covers 17 residues. The CDR3 DNA is TGCAGTGCTACAGGGATTGAGGAGAGCGTCCAAAATCAGCCCCAGCATTTT. It encodes CSATGIEESVQNQPQHF.

This clonotype was picked up a small number of times. The CDR3 nucleotides are TGTGCCAGCAGCCAAGATCCACTAGCCAAAAACATTCAGTACTTC. Encoded protein: CASSQDPLAKNIQYF. The gene calls are TRBV3-1 and TRBJ2-4; D ambiguous. The CDR3 covers 15 residues. Between the trimmed V and J ends, which lost 0 bases and 0 bases, there was a span of 6 bases. Per the germline V gene, CDR1 is LGHDT and CDR2 is YNNKEL (reference sequence).

The gene calls are TRBV5-1 and TRBJ2-7, with TRBD2 identical over 8 bases. The junction had 10 bases not matched to a gene; V was cut back by 7 bases and J by 1 base. The germline gives CDR1 SGHRS, CDR2 YFSETQ. This CDR3 has 15 residues. Written as DNA, the CDR3 is TGCGCCAGCGGAGACGGGGGGGCTACATCCTACGAGCAGTACTTC. Protein sequence: CASGDGGATSYEQYF. The full variable domain, in which reference TRBV5-1 and TRBJ2-7 provide the parts outside the CDR3, is KAGVTQTPRYLIKTRGQQVTLSCSPISGHRSVSWYQQTPGQGLQFLFEYFSETQRNKGNFPGRFSGRQFSNSRSEMNVSTLELGDSALYLCASGDGGATSYEQYFGPGTRLTVT.

This sequence joins TRBV29-1 and TRBJ1-2; 10 bases fit TRBD1. CDR3 size: 17 residues. CDR1 SQVTM and CDR2 ANQGSEA come from the germline V gene. The V and J ends lost 4 bases and 2 bases, in that order; junction bases with no gene match: 13. The CDR3 reads CSVVGRLGTGDNYGYTF. The CDR3 DNA is TGCAGCGTTGTTGGTAGATTGGGGACAGGGGACAACTATGGCTACACCTTC.

This clonotype was observed a handful of times. The chain uses TRBV6-2 or TRBV6-3 and TRBJ2-7; 7 bases are a match to TRBD1. This CDR3 has 15 residues. Germline loops: CDR1 MNHEY, CDR2 SVGEGT. The V and J ends lost 4 bases and 4 bases, in that order; junction bases with no gene match: 10. The CDR3 protein is CASSSYRGATYEQYF. CDR3 bases: TGTGCCAGCAGTTCTTACAGGGGCGCGACGTACGAGCAGTACTTC.

This clonotype was detected only a few times. V gene TRBV28 combines with J gene TRBJ2-3; 11 bases match TRBD2. The CDR3 has 20 amino acids. The germline V gene has CDR1 MDHEN and CDR2 SYDVKM. J gave up 0 bases and V 5 bases, and 16 bases lay outside the gene matches. The CDR3 coding sequence is TGTGCCAGCAGTCCCGATATACTAGCGGGAGAATATACTAGCACAGATACGCAGTATTTT. This encodes CASSPDILAGEYTSTDTQYF.

The CDR3 region is CASSLAGGFNEQFF. The CDR3 DNA reads as TGTGCCAGCAGCTTAGCGGGAGGTTTCAATGAGCAGTTCTTC. This chain uses TRBV7-9 with TRBJ2-1; D may be TRBD2 (6 bases). Germline CDR1 and CDR2: SEHNR and FQNEAQ (reference sequence). V gave up 0 bases and J gave up 6 bases, with 9 bases separating them. This CDR3 spans 14 amino acids.

A few counts support this clonotype. The chain joins TRBV11-2 to TRBJ2-3, with D possibly TRBD2 on 5 matching bases. The CDR3 runs to 15 residues. Per germline, CDR1 SGHAT and CDR2 FQNNGV. V lost 4 bases, J lost 2 bases, and 13 bases lay in between. The CDR3 loop reads CASSSPTGNTDTQYF. The CDR3 nucleotides read TGTGCCAGCAGCTCTCCGACCGGGAACACAGATACGCAGTATTTT.